This TCR beta chain was sequenced for a study of blood T cell repertoires in COVID-19. Study information: Samples of COVID-19 (acute and convalescent) were obtained from the United States, Italy and Spain.

TCRdb keeps only in-frame clones here, not all; method: immunoSEQ multiplex PCR. The sample gives some 280,000 clones, around 86% of which show up once; just under 0.95% is in the top ten. The origin of this receptor is a woman aged 40 to 49 who had recovered from COVID-19. What was sequenced was peripheral blood.

The CDR3 coding sequence is TGTGCCATCAAAGGACTAGCGGAGTACAATGAGCAGTTCTTC. This encodes CAIKGLAEYNEQFF. The rearrangement uses TRBV10-3 and TRBJ2-1; 10 bases agree with TRBD2. Germline V CDR1 and CDR2: ENHRY, SYGVKD. V shed 7 bases and J 4 bases; nucleotides not matched to a gene: 4. The CDR3 covers 14 residues.